These 10 T cell receptor beta chains were all obtained from the same sample, sequenced in a study of shared clonotypes between healthy human individuals. Repertoires were generated with immunoSEQ multiplex PCR, while TCRdb's copy carries only in-frame clones and drops some. Among about 960,000 clones, 70% to 85% were seen once, and the ten largest hold about 1.5%. The sample taken for sequencing was memory CD4+ T cells sorted from blood. Subset in this sample: CD45RA-negative fraction. Every receptor here comes from a man aged 18 to 35 in good health.

V and J are TRBV7-2 and TRBJ2-7; 7 bases agree with TRBD1. CDR3 length: 14 residues. CDR1 and CDR2 from the germline V gene are SGHTA and FQGNSA. The V and J ends lost 5 bases and 0 bases, in that order; junction bases with no gene match: 4. The CDR3 region is CASSLDRISYEQYF. The CDR3 DNA reads TGTGCCAGCAGCCTGGACAGGATCTCCTACGAGCAGTACTTC.

This clone was picked up a small number of times. The chain is built from TRBV9 and TRBJ1-6; maybe TRBD1 (5 bases). CDR3 length: 12 amino acids. Germline-derived CDR1 and CDR2 are SGDLS and YYNGEE. The germline V and J ends were trimmed by 8 bases and 9 bases, with 12 bases remaining between them. The CDR3 is CARVRGVSPLHF. Here the CDR3 DNA reads TGTGCCAGAGTTAGAGGGGTTTCACCCCTCCACTTT.

CDR3 loop: CAGAQGVGEQYF. In DNA, the CDR3 is TGTGCCGGAGCACAGGGGGTGGGAGAGCAGTACTTC. The chain uses TRBV28 and TRBJ2-7; 8 nucleotides align to TRBD1. Germline values: CDR1 MDHEN, CDR2 SYDVKM. The V gene end was trimmed by 11 bases and the J gene end by 7 bases; junction bases not matched to a gene: 10. The CDR3 sequence is 12 residues long.

The chain has TRBV5-5 and TRBJ2-7; 10 bases agree with TRBD2. V shed 0 bases and J 2 bases; nucleotides not matched to a gene: 5. This CDR3 spans 16 amino acids. CDR1 is SGHKS, CDR2 YYEKEE, per germline (reference sequence). The CDR3 sequence is CASSLGLAGGPYEQYF. CDR3 coding DNA: TGTGCCAGCAGCTTGGGGTTAGCGGGAGGACCCTACGAGCAGTACTTC.

The genes are TRBV29-1 and TRBJ2-7; 9 nucleotides match TRBD1. Germline values: CDR1 SQVTM, CDR2 ANQGSEA. The CDR3 spans 14 residues. V was clipped by 6 bases and J by 0 bases; unmatched bases: 6. In DNA, the CDR3 is TGCAGCGTGGCAGACAGGGGGTCCTCCTACGAGCAGTACTTC. Translating it yields CSVADRGSSYEQYF.

The rearrangement links TRBV10-1 to TRBJ2-1; 9 bases are shared with TRBD2. The CDR3 covers 15 residues. Per germline, CDR1 WNHNN and CDR2 SYGVQD (reference sequence). The V gene end was trimmed by 10 bases and the J gene end by 2 bases; junction bases not matched to a gene: 9. CDR3 in amino acids: CAINIGLAPYNEQFF. In DNA, the CDR3 is TGCGCCATCAATATCGGACTAGCGCCCTACAATGAGCAGTTCTTC.

The rearrangement links TRBV18 to TRBJ2-5, with 7 bases aligning to TRBD1. Trimming took 4 bases from V and 1 from J; bases not matched to a gene: 3. The CDR3 has 14 amino acids. Germline loops: CDR1 KGHSH, CDR2 LQKENI. CDR3 residues: CASSLDRAQETQYF. Written as DNA, the CDR3 is TGTGCCAGCTCACTAGACAGGGCCCAAGAGACCCAGTACTTC. The full variable domain, in which reference TRBV18 and TRBJ2-5 provide the parts outside the CDR3, is NAGVMQNPRHLVRRRGQEARLRCSPMKGHSHVYWYRQLPEEGLKFMVYLQKENIIDESGMPKERFSAEFPKEGPSILRIQQVVRGDSAAYFCASSLDRAQETQYFGPGTRLLVL.

This clone was picked up one time. This chain links TRBV7-2 with TRBJ2-3; 9 bases match TRBD2. The CDR3 extends over 15 amino acids. J lost 1 base, V lost 5 bases, and 4 bases had no gene match. The germline gives CDR1 SGHTA, CDR2 FQGNSA. This CDR3 reads CASSRASGGTDTQYF. CDR3 coding DNA: TGTGCCAGCAGCCGCGCTAGCGGGGGCACAGATACGCAGTATTTT.

The chain couples TRBV10-3 to TRBJ1-2; no reliable D call. Germline V gene sequence: CDR1 ENHRY, CDR2 SYGVKD. The V end was cut by 10 bases, the J end by 0 bases, with 12 bases between. The CDR3 contains 13 residues. The CDR3 coding sequence is TGTGCCACCCAGGATGGGACTAACTATGGCTACACCTTC. Protein sequence: CATQDGTNYGYTF.

The J gene is TRBJ2-1, the V gene TRBV14; D uncertain. Deletions cut 1 base from V and 9 bases from J, with 13 bases between. Germline lookup yields CDR1 SGHDN and CDR2 FVKESK. The CDR3 sequence is 14 residues long. CDR3 loop: CASSQVVYEAEQFF. In nucleotides, the CDR3 is TGTGCCAGCAGCCAAGTAGTTTATGAGGCTGAGCAGTTCTTC. Full variable domain (outside the CDR3, taken from reference TRBV14 and TRBJ2-1): EAGVTQFPSHSVIEKGQTVTLRCDPISGHDNLYWYRRVMGKEIKFLLHFVKESKQDESGMPNNRFLAERTGGTYSTLKVQPAELEDSGVYFCASSQVVYEAEQFFGPGTRLTVL.